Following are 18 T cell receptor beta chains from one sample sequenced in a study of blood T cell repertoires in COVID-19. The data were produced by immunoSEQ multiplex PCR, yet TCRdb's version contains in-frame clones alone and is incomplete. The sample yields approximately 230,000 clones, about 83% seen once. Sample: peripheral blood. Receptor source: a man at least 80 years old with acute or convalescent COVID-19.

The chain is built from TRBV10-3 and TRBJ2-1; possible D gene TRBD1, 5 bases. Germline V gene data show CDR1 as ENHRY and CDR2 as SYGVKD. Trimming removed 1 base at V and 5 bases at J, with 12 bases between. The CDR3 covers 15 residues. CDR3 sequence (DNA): TGTGCCATCAGTGAGTTGGCAGGGAACAACAATGAGCAGTTCTTC. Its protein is CAISELAGNNNEQFF.

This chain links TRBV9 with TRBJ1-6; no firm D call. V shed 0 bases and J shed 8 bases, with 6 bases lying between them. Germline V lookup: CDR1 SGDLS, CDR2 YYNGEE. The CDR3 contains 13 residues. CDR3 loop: CASSVAVDSPLHF. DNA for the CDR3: TGTGCCAGCAGCGTAGCGGTAGATTCACCCCTCCACTTT.

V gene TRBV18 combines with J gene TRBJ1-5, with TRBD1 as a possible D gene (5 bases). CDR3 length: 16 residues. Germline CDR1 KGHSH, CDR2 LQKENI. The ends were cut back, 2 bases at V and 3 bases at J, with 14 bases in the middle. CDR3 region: CASSPGTGGNNQPQHF. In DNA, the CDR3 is TGTGCCAGCTCACCAGGTACGGGGGGAAACAATCAGCCCCAGCATTTT.

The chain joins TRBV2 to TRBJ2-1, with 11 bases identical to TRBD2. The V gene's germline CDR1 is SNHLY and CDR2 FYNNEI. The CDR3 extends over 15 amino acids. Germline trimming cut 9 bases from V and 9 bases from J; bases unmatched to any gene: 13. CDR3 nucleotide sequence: TGTGCCAGAAAGGGTACTAGCGGGAGCCGAGGTGAGCAGTTCTTC. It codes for CARKGTSGSRGEQFF.

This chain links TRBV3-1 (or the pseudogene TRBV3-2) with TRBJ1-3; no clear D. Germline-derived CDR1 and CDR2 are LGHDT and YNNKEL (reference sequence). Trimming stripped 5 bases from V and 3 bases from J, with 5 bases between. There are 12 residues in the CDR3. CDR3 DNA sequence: TGTGCCAGCAGCTCCGTTGGAAACACCATATATTTT. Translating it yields CASSSVGNTIYF.

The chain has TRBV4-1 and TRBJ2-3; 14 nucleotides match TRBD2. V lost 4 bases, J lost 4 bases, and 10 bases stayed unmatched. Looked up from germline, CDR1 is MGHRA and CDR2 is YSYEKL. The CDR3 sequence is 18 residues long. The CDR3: CASSLPMRLAGGADTQYF. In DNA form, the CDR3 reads TGCGCCAGCAGCCTCCCCATGAGACTAGCGGGAGGGGCAGATACGCAGTATTTT.

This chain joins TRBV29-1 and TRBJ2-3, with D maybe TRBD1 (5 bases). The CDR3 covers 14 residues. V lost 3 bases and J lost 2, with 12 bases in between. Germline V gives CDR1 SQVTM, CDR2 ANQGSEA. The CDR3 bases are TGCAGCGTTGATGGCAGGGCCCCCACAGATACGCAGTATTTT. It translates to CSVDGRAPTDTQYF.

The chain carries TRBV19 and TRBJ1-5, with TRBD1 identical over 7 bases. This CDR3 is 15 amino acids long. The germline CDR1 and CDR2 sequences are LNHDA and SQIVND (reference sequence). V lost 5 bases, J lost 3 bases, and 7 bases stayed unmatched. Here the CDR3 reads CASSLGQNINQPQHF. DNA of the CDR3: TGTGCCAGTAGTTTGGGACAGAACATCAATCAGCCCCAGCATTTT.

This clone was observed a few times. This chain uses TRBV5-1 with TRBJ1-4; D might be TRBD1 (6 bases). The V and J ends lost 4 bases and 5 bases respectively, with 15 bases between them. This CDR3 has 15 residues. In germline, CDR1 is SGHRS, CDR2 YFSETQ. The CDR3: CASSQQGGGNEKLFF. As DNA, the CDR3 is TGCGCCAGCAGCCAACAGGGTGGGGGAAATGAAAAACTGTTTTTT.

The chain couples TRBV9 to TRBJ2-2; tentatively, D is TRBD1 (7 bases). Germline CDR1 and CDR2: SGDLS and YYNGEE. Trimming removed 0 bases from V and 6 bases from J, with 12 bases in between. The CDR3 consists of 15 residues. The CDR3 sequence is CASSVEQGGAGELFF. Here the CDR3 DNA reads TGTGCCAGCAGCGTAGAGCAGGGGGGCGCCGGGGAGCTGTTTTTT.

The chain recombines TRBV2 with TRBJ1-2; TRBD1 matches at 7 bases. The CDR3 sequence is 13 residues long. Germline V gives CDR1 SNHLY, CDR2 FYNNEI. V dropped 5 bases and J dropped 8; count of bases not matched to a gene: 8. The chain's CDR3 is CASSTGAPRGYTF. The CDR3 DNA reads TGTGCCAGCAGTACAGGGGCTCCCCGGGGCTACACCTTC.

The DNA of the CDR3 is TGCGCCAGCAGCCTCGCAGGGACAGCCCAAAAACTGTTTTTT. Protein sequence: CASSLAGTAQKLFF. V is TRBV5-1 and J is TRBJ1-4; 7 nucleotides agree with TRBD1. The CDR3 runs 14 residues. Germline CDR1 is SGHRS and CDR2 is YFSETQ. The V segment lost 4 bases and the J segment 9 bases; nucleotides outside the gene matches: 9.

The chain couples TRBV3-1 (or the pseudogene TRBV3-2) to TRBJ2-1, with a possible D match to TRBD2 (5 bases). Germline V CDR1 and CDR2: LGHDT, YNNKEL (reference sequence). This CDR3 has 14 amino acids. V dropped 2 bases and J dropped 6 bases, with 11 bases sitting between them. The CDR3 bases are TGTGCCAGCAGCCAATCGCAACTAGTCAATGAGCAGTTCTTC. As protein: CASSQSQLVNEQFF.

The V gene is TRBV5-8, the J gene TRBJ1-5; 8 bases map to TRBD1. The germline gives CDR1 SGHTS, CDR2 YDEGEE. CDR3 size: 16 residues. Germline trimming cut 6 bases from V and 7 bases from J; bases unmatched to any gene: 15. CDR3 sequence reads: CASTPGGQGARQPQHF. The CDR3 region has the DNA TGTGCCAGCACCCCCGGTGGGCAGGGGGCGAGGCAGCCCCAGCATTTT.

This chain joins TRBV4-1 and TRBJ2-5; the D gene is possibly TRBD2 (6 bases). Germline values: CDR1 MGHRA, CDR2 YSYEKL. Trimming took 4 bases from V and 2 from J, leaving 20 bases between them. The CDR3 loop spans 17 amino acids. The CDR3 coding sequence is TGCGCCAGCAGCCGATACGGGGGTAGCGGAGCTCAAGAGACCCAGTACTTC. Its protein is CASSRYGGSGAQETQYF.

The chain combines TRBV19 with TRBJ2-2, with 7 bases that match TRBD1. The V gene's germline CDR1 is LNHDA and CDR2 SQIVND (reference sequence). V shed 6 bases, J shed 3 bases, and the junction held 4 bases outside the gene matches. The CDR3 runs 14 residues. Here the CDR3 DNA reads TGTGCCAGTAGCACAGGGGCGGACACCGGGGAGCTGTTTTTT. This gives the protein CASSTGADTGELFF.

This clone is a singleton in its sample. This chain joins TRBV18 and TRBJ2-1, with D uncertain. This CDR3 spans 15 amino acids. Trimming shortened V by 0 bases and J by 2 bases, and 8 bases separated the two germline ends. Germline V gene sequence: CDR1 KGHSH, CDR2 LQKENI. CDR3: CASSPPARPYNEQFF. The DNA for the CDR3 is TGTGCCAGCTCACCACCGGCCAGGCCCTACAATGAGCAGTTCTTC. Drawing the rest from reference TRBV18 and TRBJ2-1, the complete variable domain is NAGVMQNPRHLVRRRGQEARLRCSPMKGHSHVYWYRQLPEEGLKFMVYLQKENIIDESGMPKERFSAEFPKEGPSILRIQQVVRGDSAAYFCASSPPARPYNEQFFGPGTRLTVL.

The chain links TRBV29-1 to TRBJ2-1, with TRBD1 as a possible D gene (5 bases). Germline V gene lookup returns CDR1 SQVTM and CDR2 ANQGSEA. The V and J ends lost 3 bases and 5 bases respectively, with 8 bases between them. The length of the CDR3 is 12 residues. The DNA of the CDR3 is TGCAGCGTTGACCGACAGAACAATGAGCAGTTCTTC. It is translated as CSVDRQNNEQFF.